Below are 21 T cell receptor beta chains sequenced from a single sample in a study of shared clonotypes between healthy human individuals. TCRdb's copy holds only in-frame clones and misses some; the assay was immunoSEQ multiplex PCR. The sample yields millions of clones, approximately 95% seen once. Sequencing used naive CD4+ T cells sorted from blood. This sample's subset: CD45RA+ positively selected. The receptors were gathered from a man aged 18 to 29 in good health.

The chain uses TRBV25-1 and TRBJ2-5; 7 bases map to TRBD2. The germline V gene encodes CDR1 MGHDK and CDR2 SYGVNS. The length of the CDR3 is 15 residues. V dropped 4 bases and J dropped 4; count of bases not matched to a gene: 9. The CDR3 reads CASSVVAGKGETQYF. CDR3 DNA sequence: TGTGCCAGCAGTGTCGTAGCGGGCAAGGGAGAGACCCAGTACTTC.

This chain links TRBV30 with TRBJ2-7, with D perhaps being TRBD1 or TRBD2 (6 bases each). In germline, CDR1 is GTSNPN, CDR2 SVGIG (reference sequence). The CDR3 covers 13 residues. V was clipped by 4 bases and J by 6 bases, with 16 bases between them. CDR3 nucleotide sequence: TGTGCCTGGAATAGGCAACAGGGAGGCGAGCAGTACTTC. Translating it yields CAWNRQQGGEQYF.

DNA of the CDR3: TGCAGTGCTGAGGGTTGGGAGACCCAGTACTTC. Translated, it gives CSAEGWETQYF. This chain uses TRBV20-1 with TRBJ2-5; D may be TRBD2 (5 bases). The V and J ends lost 5 bases and 5 bases respectively, with 9 bases between them. The V gene's germline CDR1 is DFQATT and CDR2 SNEGSKA (reference sequence). CDR3 length: 11 residues.

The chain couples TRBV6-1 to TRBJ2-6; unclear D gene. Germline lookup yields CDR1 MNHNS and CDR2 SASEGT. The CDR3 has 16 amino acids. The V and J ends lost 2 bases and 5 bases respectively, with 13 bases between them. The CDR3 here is CASSETPTDRANVLTF. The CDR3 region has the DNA TGTGCCAGCAGTGAAACCCCAACGGACCGGGCCAACGTCCTGACTTTC.

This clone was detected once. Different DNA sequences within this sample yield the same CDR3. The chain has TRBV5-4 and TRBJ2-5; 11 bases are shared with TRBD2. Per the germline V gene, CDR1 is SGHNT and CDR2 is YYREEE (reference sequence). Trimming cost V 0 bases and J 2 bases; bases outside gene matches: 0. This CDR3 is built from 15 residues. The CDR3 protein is CASSLGLAGQETQYF. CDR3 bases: TGTGCCAGCAGCTTGGGACTAGCGGGACAAGAGACCCAGTACTTC.

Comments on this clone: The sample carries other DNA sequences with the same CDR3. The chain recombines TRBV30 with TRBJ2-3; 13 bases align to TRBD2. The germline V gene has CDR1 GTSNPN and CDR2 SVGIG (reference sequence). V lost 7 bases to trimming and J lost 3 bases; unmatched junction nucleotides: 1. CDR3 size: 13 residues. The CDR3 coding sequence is TGTGCCTCGACTAGCGGGAGGACAGATACGCAGTATTTT. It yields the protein CASTSGRTDTQYF.

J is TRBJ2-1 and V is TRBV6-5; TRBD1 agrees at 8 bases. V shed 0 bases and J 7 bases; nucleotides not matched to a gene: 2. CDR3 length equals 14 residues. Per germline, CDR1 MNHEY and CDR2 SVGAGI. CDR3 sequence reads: CASSYSDRDNEQFF. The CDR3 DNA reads TGTGCCAGCAGTTACTCGGACAGGGATAATGAGCAGTTCTTC.

The CDR3 nucleotides are TGTGCCAGCAGCTCGCCAGAGACTAGCGGGATCGAGCAGTACTTC. It yields the protein CASSSPETSGIEQYF. The chain has TRBV5-4 and TRBJ2-7; the match to TRBD2 covers 11 bases. Trimming at V came to 3 bases and at J to 6 bases, leaving 8 bases not matched to a gene. This CDR3 spans 15 amino acids. Per the germline V gene, CDR1 is SGHNT and CDR2 is YYREEE (reference sequence).

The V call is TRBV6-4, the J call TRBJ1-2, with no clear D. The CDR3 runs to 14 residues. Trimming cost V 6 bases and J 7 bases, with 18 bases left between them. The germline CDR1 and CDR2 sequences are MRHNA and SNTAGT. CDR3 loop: CASSAQTFSTGYTF. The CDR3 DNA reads TGTGCCAGCAGCGCCCAGACATTCTCTACTGGCTACACCTTC.

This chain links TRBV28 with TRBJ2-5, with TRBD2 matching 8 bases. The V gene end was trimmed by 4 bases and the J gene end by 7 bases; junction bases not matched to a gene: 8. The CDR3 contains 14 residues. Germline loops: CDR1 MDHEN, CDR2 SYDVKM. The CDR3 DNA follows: TGTGCCAGCAGTTCGCGGGCCCTAGCGGGGACCCAGTACTTC. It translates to CASSSRALAGTQYF.

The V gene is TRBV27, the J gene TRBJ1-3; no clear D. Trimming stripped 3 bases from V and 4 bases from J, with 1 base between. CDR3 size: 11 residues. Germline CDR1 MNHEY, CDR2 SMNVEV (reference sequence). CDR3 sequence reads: CASSFGNTIYF. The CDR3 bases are TGTGCCAGCAGTTTCGGAAACACCATATATTTT.

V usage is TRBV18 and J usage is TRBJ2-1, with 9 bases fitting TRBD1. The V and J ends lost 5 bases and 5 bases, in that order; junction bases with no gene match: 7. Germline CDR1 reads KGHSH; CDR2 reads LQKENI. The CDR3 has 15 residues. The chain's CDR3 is CASSTGTGINNEQFF. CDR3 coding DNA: TGTGCCAGCTCAACGGGGACAGGGATTAACAATGAGCAGTTCTTC.

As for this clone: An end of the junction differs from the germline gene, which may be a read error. The CDR3 DNA sequence: TGTGCCAGCAGCCAGGGGGGACAGGGCTCCCACGAGCAGTACTTC. Protein: CASSQGGQGSHEQYF. The chain links TRBV14 to TRBJ2-7, with 9 bases that match TRBD1. The CDR3 runs to 15 residues. The germline V gene has CDR1 SGHDN and CDR2 FVKESK.

The CDR3 region has the DNA TGTGCCAGCAGTGAGGTACAGCGCCCCACAGATACGCAGTATTTT. It codes for CASSEVQRPTDTQYF. The rearrangement uses TRBV2 and TRBJ2-3, with unresolved D. V was clipped by 3 bases and J by 2 bases, with 12 bases between them. The CDR3 runs 15 residues. The germline V gene has CDR1 SNHLY and CDR2 FYNNEI.

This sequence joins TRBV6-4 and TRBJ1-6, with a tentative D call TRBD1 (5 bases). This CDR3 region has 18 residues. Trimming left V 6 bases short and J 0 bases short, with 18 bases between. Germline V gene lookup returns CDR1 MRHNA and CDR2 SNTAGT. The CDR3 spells CASRNPGRRSSYNSPLHF. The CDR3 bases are TGTGCCAGCAGGAACCCGGGACGTAGGAGCTCCTATAATTCACCCCTCCACTTT.

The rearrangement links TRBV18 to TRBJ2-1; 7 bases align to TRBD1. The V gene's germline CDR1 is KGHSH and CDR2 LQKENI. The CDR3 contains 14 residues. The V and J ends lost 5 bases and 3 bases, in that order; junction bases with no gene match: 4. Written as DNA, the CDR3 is TGTGCCAGCTCAGCATCAGGGGGCTACAATGAGCAGTTCTTC. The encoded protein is CASSASGGYNEQFF.

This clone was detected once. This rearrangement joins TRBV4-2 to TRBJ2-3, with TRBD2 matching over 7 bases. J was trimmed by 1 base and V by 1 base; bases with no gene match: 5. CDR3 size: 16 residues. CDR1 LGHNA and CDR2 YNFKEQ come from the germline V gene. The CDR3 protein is CASSQGKRERTDTQYF. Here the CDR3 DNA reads TGTGCCAGCAGCCAAGGGAAGCGGGAACGCACAGATACGCAGTATTTT.

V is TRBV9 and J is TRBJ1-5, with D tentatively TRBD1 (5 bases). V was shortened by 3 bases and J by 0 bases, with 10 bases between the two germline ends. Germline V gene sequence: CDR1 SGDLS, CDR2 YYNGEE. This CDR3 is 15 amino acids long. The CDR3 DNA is TGTGCCAGCAGCGCCGACAGTTTTAGCAATCAGCCCCAGCATTTT. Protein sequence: CASSADSFSNQPQHF.

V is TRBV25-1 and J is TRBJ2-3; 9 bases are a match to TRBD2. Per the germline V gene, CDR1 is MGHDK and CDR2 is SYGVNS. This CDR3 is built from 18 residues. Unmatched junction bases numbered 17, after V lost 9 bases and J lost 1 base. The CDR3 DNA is TGTGCCAGTGATGGGGCAGCGGGGGGCCCGACTGGCACAGATACGCAGTATTTT. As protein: CASDGAAGGPTGTDTQYF.

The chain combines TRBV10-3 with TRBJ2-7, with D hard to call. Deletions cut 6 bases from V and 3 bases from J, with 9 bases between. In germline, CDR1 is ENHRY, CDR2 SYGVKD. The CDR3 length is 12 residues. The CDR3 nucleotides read TGTGCCATCAGGGCACCCGACTACGAGCAGTACTTC. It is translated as CAIRAPDYEQYF.

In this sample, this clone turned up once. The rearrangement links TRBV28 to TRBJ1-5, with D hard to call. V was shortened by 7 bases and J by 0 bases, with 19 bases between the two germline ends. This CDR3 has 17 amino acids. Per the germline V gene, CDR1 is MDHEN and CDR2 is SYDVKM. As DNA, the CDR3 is TGTGCCAGCACTTCAGGAATACTTCGGTATAGCAATCAGCCCCAGCATTTT. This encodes CASTSGILRYSNQPQHF.